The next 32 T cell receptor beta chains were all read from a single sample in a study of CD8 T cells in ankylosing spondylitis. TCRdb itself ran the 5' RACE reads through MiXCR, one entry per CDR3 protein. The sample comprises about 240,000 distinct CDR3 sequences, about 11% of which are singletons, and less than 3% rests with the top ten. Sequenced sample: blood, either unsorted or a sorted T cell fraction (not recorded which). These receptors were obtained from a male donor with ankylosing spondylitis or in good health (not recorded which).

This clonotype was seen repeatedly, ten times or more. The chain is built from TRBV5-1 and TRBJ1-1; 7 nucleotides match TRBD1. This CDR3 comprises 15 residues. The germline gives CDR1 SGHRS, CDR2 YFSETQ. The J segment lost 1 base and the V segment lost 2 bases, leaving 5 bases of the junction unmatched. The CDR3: CASSFQQGTNTEAFF. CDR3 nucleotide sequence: TGCGCCAGCAGCTTCCAACAGGGGACGAACACTGAAGCTTTCTTT.

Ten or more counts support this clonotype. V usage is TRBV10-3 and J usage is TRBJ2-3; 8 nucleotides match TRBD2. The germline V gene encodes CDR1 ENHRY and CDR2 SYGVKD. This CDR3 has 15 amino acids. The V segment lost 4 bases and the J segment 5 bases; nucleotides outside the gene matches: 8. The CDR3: CAISATSGEGDTQYF. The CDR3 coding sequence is TGTGCCATCAGTGCCACTAGCGGAGAAGGAGATACGCAGTATTTT.

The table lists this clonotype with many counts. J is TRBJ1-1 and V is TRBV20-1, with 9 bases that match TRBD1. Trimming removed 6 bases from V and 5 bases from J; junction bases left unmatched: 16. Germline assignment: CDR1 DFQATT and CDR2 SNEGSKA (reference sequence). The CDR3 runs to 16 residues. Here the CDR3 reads CSAIRESDRGGTEAFF. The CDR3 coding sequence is TGCAGTGCCATTAGGGAATCGGACAGGGGAGGGACTGAAGCTTTCTTT.

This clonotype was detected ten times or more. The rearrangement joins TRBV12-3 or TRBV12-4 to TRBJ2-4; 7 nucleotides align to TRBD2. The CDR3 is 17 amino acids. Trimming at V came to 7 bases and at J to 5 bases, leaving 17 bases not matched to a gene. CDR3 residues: CASTLETGGMRENIQYF. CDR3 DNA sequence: TGTGCCAGCACCCTGGAAACGGGAGGCATGAGGGAAAACATTCAGTACTTC.

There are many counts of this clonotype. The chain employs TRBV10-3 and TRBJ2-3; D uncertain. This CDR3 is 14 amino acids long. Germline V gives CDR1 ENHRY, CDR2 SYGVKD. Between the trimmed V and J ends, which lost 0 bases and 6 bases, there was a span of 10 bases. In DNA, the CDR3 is TGTGCCATCAGTGAGTCAAGAAATGGTGATACGCAGTATTTT. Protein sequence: CAISESRNGDTQYF.

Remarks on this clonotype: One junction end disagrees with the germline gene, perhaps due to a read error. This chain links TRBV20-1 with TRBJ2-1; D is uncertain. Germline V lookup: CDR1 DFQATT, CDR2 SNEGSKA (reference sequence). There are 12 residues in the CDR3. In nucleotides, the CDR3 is TGCATTGCTGTTCGTTGGACCAATGAGCAGTTCTTC. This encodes CIAVRWTNEQFF.

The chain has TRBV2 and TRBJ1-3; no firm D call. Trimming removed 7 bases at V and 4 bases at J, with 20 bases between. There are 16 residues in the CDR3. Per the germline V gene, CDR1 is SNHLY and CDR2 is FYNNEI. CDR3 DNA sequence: TGTGCCAGCACAACCGAGGGAACAGTGCGAGGAAACACCATATATTTT. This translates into CASTTEGTVRGNTIYF. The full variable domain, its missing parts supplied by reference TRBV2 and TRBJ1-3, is EPEVTQTPSHQVTQMGQEVILRCVPISNHLYFYWYRQILGQKVEFLVSFYNNEISEKSEIFDDQFSVERPDGSNFTLKIRSTKLEDSAMYFCASTTEGTVRGNTIYFGEGSWLTVV.

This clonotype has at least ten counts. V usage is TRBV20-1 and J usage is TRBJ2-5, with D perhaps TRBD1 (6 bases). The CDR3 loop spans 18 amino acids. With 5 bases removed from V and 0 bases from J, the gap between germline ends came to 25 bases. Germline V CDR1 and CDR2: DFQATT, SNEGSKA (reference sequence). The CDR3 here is CSAYVVGALGLDQETQYF. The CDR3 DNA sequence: TGCAGTGCTTACGTCGTGGGGGCCCTTGGATTAGACCAAGAGACCCAGTACTTC.

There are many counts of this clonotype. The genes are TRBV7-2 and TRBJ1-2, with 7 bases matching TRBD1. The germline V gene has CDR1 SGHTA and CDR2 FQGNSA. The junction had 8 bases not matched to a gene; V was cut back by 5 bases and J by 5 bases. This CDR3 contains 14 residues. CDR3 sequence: CASSIGQVGYGYTF. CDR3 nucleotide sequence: TGTGCCAGCAGCATCGGACAGGTTGGATATGGCTACACCTTC.

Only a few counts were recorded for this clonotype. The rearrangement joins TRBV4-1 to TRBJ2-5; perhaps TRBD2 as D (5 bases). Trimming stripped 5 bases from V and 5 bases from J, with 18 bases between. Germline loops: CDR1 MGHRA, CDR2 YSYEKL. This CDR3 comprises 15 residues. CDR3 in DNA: TGCGCCAGCAGCACCGGGGATGGTAGGGTGGAGACCCAGTACTTC. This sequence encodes CASSTGDGRVETQYF.

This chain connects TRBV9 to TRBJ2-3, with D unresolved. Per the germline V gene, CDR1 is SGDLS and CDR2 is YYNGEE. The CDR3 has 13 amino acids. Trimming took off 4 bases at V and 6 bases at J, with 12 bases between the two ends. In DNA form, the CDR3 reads TGTGCCAGCAGCCAAGAAGGAGTGGATACGCAGTATTTT. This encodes CASSQEGVDTQYF.

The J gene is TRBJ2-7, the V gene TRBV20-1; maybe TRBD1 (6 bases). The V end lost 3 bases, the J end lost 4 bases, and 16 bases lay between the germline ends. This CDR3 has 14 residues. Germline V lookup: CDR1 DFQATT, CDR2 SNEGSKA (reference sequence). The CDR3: CSARAATGSYEQYF. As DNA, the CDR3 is TGCAGTGCTAGGGCGGCGACAGGATCTTACGAGCAGTACTTC.

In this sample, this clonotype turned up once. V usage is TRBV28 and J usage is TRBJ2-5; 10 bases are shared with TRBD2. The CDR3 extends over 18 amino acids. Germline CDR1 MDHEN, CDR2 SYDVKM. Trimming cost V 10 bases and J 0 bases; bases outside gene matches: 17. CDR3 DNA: TGTGCCATCAGCTTCGGGCTCCGGACTAGCGGATACCAAGAGACCCAGTACTTC. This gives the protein CAISFGLRTSGYQETQYF.

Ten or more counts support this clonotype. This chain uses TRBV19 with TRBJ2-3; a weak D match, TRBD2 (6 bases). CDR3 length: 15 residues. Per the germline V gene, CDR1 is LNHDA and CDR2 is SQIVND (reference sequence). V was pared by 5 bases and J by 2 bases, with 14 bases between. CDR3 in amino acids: CASSGNSGITDTQYF. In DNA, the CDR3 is TGTGCCAGTAGTGGCAATAGCGGTATCACAGATACGCAGTATTTT.

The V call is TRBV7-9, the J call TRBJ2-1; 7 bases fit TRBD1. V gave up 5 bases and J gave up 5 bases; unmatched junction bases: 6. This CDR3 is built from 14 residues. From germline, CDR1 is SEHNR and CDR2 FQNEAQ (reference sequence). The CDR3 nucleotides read TGTGCCAGCAGCCCACAGGGGAGACACAATGAGCAGTTCTTC. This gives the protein CASSPQGRHNEQFF.

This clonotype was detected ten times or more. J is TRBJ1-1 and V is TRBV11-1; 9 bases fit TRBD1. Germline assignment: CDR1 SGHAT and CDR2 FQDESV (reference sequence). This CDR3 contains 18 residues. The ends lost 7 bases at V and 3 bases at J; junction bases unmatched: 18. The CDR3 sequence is CASTLQAWTGDKDTEAFF. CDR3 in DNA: TGTGCCAGCACCCTCCAGGCCTGGACAGGGGATAAAGACACTGAAGCTTTCTTT.

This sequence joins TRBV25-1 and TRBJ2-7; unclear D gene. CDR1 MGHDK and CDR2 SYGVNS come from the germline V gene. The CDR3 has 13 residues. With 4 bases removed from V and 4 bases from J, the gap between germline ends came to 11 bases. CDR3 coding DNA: TGTGCCAGCAGTGGGGTCGAGAATTACGAGCAGTACTTC. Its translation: CASSGVENYEQYF.

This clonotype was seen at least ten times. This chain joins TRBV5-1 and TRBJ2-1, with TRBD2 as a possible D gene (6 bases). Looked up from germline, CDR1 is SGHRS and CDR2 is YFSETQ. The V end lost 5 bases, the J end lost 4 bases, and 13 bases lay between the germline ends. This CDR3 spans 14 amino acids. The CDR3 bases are TGCGCCAGCAGACCGGGAGAAGCTTACAATGAGCAGTTCTTC. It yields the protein CASRPGEAYNEQFF.

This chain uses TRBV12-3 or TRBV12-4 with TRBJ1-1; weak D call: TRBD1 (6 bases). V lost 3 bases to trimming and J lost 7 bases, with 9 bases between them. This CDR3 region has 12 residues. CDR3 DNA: TGTGCCAGCAGTTTTAAGGGGGGTGAAGCTTTCTTT. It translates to CASSFKGGEAFF.

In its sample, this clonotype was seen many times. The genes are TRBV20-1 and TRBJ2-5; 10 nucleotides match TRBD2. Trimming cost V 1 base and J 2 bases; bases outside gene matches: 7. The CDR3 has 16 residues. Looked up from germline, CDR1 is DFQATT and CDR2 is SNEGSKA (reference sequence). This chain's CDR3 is CSARVAGGVVQETQYF. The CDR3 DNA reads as TGCAGTGCTAGAGTAGCGGGGGGTGTGGTGCAAGAGACCCAGTACTTC.

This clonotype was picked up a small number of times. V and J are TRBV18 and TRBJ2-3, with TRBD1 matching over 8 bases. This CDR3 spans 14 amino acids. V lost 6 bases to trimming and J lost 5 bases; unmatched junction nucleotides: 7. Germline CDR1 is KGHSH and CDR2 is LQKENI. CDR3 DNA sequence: TGTGCCAGCTCCCCTGGACAGGGAAGAGATACGCAGTATTTT. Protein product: CASSPGQGRDTQYF.

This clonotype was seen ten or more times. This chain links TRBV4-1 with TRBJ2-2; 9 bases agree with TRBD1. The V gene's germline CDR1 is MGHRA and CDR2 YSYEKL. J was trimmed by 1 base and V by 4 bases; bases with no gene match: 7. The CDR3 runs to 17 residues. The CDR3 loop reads CASSPPGGQGNTGELFF. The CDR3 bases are TGCGCCAGCAGCCCGCCCGGGGGACAGGGGAACACCGGGGAGCTGTTTTTT.

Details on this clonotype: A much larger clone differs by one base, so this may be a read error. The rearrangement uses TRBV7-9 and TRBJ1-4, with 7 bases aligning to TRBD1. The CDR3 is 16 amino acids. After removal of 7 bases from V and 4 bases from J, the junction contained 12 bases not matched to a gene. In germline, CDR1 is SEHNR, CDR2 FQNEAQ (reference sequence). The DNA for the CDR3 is TGTGCCAGCAACACATCCGGGACAGAACTTAATGAAAAACTGTTTTTT. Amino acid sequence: CASNTSGTELNEKLFF.

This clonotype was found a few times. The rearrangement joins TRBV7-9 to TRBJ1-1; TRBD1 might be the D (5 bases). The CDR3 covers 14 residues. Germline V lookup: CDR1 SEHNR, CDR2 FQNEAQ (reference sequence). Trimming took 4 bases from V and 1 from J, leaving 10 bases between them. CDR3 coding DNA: TGTGCCAGCAGCTCCGGGACCTCGAACACTGAAGCTTTCTTT. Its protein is CASSSGTSNTEAFF.

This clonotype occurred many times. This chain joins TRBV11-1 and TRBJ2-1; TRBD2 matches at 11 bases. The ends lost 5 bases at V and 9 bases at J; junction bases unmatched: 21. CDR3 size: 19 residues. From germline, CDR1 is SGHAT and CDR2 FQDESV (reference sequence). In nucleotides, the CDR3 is TGTGCCAGCAGCACCCTGGCCCCTATTACTAGCGGGAGTCATGCTGAGCAGTTCTTC. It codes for CASSTLAPITSGSHAEQFF.

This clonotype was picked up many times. This CDR3 reads CASSPRDIVNTGELFF. The CDR3 nucleotides read TGTGCCAGCAGCCCCCGGGACATCGTGAACACCGGGGAGCTGTTTTTT. This chain joins TRBV7-8 and TRBJ2-2, with D possibly matching TRBD1 (6 bases). The CDR3 sequence is 16 residues long. Deletions cut 5 bases from V and 1 base from J, with 14 bases between. Germline CDR1 SGHVS, CDR2 FQNEAQ.

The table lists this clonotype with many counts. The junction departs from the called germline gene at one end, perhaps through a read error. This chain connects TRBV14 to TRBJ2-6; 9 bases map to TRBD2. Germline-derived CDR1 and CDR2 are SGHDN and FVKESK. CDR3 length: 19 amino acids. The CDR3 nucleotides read TGTGCCAGCACCCAAGGTCGTACTAGCGGGCGGTCAGGGGCCAACGTCCTGACTTTC. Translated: CASTQGRTSGRSGANVLTF.

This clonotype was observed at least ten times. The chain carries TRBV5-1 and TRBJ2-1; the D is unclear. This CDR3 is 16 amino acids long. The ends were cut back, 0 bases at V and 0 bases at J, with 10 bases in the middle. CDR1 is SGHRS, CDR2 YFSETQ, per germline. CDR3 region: CASSLGGNPSYNEQFF. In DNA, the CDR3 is TGCGCCAGCAGCTTGGGTGGGAACCCCTCCTACAATGAGCAGTTCTTC.

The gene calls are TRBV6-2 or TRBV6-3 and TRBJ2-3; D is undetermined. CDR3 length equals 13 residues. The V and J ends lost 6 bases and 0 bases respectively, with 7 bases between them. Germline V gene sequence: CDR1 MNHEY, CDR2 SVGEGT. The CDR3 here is CASRRISTDTQYF. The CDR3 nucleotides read TGTGCCAGCAGGCGGATAAGCACAGATACGCAGTATTTT.

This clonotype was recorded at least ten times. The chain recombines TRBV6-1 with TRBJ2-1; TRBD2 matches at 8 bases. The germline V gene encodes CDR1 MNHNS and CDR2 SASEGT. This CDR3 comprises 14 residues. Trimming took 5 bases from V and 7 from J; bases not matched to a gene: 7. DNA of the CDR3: TGTGCCAGCAGTCAACTAGCGGAGGGGAATGAGCAGTTCTTC. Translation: CASSQLAEGNEQFF.

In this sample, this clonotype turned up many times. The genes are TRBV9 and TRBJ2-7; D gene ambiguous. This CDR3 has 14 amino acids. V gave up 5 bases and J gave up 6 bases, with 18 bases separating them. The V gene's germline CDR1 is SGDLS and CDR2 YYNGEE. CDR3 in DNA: TGTGCCAGCAGTGCCCAAACGGGTCTGGTCGAGCAGTACTTC. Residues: CASSAQTGLVEQYF.

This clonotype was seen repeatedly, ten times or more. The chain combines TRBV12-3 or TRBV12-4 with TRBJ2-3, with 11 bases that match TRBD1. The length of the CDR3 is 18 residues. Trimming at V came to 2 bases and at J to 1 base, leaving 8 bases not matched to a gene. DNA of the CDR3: TGTGCCAGCAGTTTAATGAGGACAGGGGGCGAGGGCACAGATACGCAGTATTTT. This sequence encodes CASSLMRTGGEGTDTQYF.